The 10 T cell receptor beta chains reported below all come from one sample, sequenced in a study of blood T cells in healthy people across ages. A sample-barcoded 5' primer and a J-beta primer mix were used in a second PCR of roughly 6 to 11 cycles. TCRdb re-analysed the 5' RACE reads in MiXCR, keeping a single row per CDR3 protein. The table has around 790,000 distinct CDR3 sequences, around two fifths seen once. Sequencing was carried out using blood. These receptors originate from a man aged 55 to 69 in good health.

The chain carries TRBV28 and TRBJ2-2; TRBD2 matches at 11 bases. Per germline, CDR1 MDHEN and CDR2 SYDVKM. With V trimmed by 2 bases and J by 7 bases, 12 bases remained unmatched. The CDR3 sequence is 18 residues long. CDR3: CASSLVYPTSGVVGELFF. The CDR3 DNA sequence: TGTGCCAGCAGTTTAGTTTACCCGACTAGCGGGGTAGTCGGGGAGCTGTTTTTT.

Turning to this clonotype: Since a much larger clone is just one base distant, this may be a read error. This sequence joins TRBV6-2 or TRBV6-3 and TRBJ2-7; no clear D. The CDR3 runs to 13 residues. Germline V CDR1 and CDR2: MNHEY, SVGEGT. V gave up 9 bases and J gave up 3 bases, with 15 bases separating them. CDR3 in amino acids: CARGPTGDYEQYF. The CDR3, as DNA: TGTGCCAGAGGGCCCACCGGAGACTACGAGCAGTACTTC.

The chain is built from TRBV20-1 and TRBJ2-3; the match to TRBD2 covers 8 bases. This CDR3 comprises 16 residues. Germline V gives CDR1 DFQATT, CDR2 SNEGSKA (reference sequence). The V and J ends lost 2 bases and 0 bases, in that order; junction bases with no gene match: 7. The CDR3 sequence: CSARYVGGASTDTQYF. CDR3 coding DNA: TGCAGTGCTAGATATGTCGGGGGGGCTAGCACAGATACGCAGTATTTT.

The chain joins TRBV5-1 to TRBJ2-5; 7 positions agree with TRBD2. The CDR3 covers 14 residues. The junction had 6 bases not matched to a gene; V was cut back by 6 bases and J by 1 base. Germline assignment: CDR1 SGHRS and CDR2 YFSETQ. In DNA, the CDR3 is TGCGCCAGCACGCATGGGGGGGGCCAAGAGACCCAGTACTTC. Protein: CASTHGGGQETQYF.

The chain couples TRBV12-3 or TRBV12-4 to TRBJ1-1; 8 bases are shared with TRBD1. The CDR3 has 14 residues. The trim removed 6 bases at V and 4 bases at J, leaving 7 bases unmatched. CDR3 DNA sequence: TGTGCCAGCAGGACAGGGGTGGTGGGCACTGAAGCTTTCTTT. Translated: CASRTGVVGTEAFF.

The chain has TRBV20-1 and TRBJ1-1; possible D gene TRBD1, 5 bases. The CDR3 length is 12 residues. V shed 0 bases and J shed 4 bases, with 6 bases lying between them. Germline V lookup: CDR1 DFQATT, CDR2 SNEGSKA (reference sequence). In nucleotides, the CDR3 is TGCAGTGCTAGAGATGGGGGCACTGAAGCTTTCTTT. Its translation: CSARDGGTEAFF.

The chain links TRBV6-6 to TRBJ2-7, with D possibly being TRBD2 (6 bases). Trimming shortened V by 2 bases and J by 5 bases, and 13 bases separated the two germline ends. The CDR3 contains 14 residues. Germline V lookup: CDR1 MNHNY, CDR2 SVGAGI (reference sequence). CDR3 sequence: CASSYRDSLDEQYF. Written as DNA, the CDR3 is TGTGCCAGCAGTTACCGGGACTCCCTGGACGAGCAGTACTTC.

The gene calls are TRBV6-2 or TRBV6-3 and TRBJ2-7, with 8 bases fitting TRBD2. This CDR3 contains 16 residues. Unmatched junction bases numbered 12, after V lost 7 bases and J lost 1 base. Germline assignment: CDR1 MNHEY and CDR2 SVGEGT. CDR3 residues: CASTQRERARSYEQYF. CDR3 coding DNA: TGTGCCAGCACTCAGCGGGAGAGGGCTCGATCCTACGAGCAGTACTTC.

The genes are TRBV25-1 and TRBJ2-5; 7 nucleotides align to TRBD1. Germline CDR1 MGHDK, CDR2 SYGVNS. This CDR3 comprises 17 residues. V shed 1 base and J 2 bases; nucleotides not matched to a gene: 10. Written as DNA, the CDR3 is TGTGCCAGCAGTGAATCTAACCCCGGACAGGAACAAGAGACCCAGTACTTC. Its translation: CASSESNPGQEQETQYF.

As to this clonotype: At one end, the junction sequence differs from germline, possibly due to a read error. This chain uses TRBV16 with TRBJ2-7; TRBD1 matches at 8 bases. CDR3 size: 14 residues. The germline V gene encodes CDR1 KGHSY and CDR2 FQNENV. The DNA of the CDR3 is TGTGCCAGCAGCGTACAGGGGGGCGGCAATGAGCGGTACTTC. It encodes CASSVQGGGNERYF.